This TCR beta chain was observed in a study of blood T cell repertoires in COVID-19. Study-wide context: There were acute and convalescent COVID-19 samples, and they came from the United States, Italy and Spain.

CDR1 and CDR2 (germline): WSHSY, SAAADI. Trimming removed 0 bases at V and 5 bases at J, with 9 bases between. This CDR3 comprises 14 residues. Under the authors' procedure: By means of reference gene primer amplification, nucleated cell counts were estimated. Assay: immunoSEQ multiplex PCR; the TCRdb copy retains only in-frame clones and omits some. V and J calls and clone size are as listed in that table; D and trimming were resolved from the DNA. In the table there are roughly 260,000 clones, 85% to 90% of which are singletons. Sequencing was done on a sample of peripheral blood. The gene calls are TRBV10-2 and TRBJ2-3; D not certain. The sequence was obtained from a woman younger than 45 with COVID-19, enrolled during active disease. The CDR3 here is CASSESTLGDTQYF. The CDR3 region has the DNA TGCGCCAGCAGTGAGTCGACTCTGGGAGATACGCAGTATTTT.